The sequence of this TCR beta chain was determined in a study of blood T cell repertoires in COVID-19 (dated by TCRdb to the early 2020s). About the full investigation: Samples from collaborators originated in the United States, Italy and Spain and spanned both the acute and convalescent phases of COVID-19. The prospective study material was composed of cDNA or gDNA derived from T cells, B-cell-depleted T cells, or PBMCs. The dataset comprised deeply sampled blood TCRbeta repertoires from subjects exposed to, actively infected with, or recovered from COVID-19. The repertoires were made available in a free public database intended to serve as a resource for research on the immune response to SARS-CoV-2. The samples were drawn from two sources: the first 160 participants of the ongoing ImmuneRACE study, and some 1,300 subjects contributed by 6 global collaborators. The sample metadata nearly always contained a de-identified subject ID, COVID-19 status, age in years and sex. Where HLA class I and class II types were available, the types were taken from metadata supplied by the sample provider, not from assay-based typing. What the study reported, not specific to this receptor: The amount of clinical and demographic metadata varied by source and participant and was provided uncurated.

Ends trimmed: V by 4 bases, J by 6 bases; bases unmatched to a gene: 11. As encoded in the germline V gene, CDR1 is MNHNS while CDR2 is SASEGT. The CDR3 holds 16 amino acids from the cysteine to the phenylalanine. CDR3 DNA only is kept here, 48 bases in frame from base 1. In the prospective study, participants were about 18 to 100 years old, resided in 24 geographic areas of the United States, and were enrolled through a virtual design. In the prospective study, cohorts were assigned on the basis of participant-reported clinical history obtained from a screening survey and a study questionnaire. Recovered participants in ImmuneRACE Cohort 3 were defined by two consecutive negative NP/OP PCR tests, clearance by a healthcare professional, or resolution of symptoms. Each participant in the prospective study had whole blood, serum and a nasopharyngeal or oropharyngeal swab collected by mobile phlebotomists. Over an approximately 2-month period, participants in the prospective study had the option of providing additional blood draws and questionnaires. Before DNA extraction, blood samples from the prospective study were shipped at room temperature or frozen.

Concerning this clone itself: The specificity of this receptor is unknown. No per-base quality is available; no much larger clone lies one base away.

TCRbeta CDR3 regions were amplified from genomic DNA by means of the immunoSEQ Assay, a bias-controlled multiplex PCR. Per the authors' processing: The number of nucleated cells in each sample was estimated from the amplification of reference gene primers within the assay. Sequence reads were collapsed and filtered to measure the absolute abundance of every unique TCRbeta CDR3 rearrangement. For each sample, productive Simpson clonality was calculated as the square root of Simpson's diversity index across productive rearrangements. In TCRdb, the immuneACCESS table is reduced to in-frame sequences with V and J assigned. These tables do not hold every clone; where another copy was compared, an unresolved V gene accounts for under half, and the others remain unexplained. V and J calls plus clone size are reproduced from that table; the DNA served to infer D and trimming. For this sample the table gives some 100,000 clones, of which around 86% were detected only once. Jointly, the top ten make up about 2.5% of the sample.

Sequenced material: PBMCs or T cells enriched from blood (not recorded which). The chain was built from TRBV6-1 and TRBJ2-4; 8 middle bases align to TRBD2. The sequence came from a woman in her 50s who had recovered from COVID-19. The DNA sequence is TGTGCCAGCAGTGCTCCGGGGGGGCCCGTGGCAAACATTCAGTACTTC. The translation is CASSAPGGPVANIQYF.